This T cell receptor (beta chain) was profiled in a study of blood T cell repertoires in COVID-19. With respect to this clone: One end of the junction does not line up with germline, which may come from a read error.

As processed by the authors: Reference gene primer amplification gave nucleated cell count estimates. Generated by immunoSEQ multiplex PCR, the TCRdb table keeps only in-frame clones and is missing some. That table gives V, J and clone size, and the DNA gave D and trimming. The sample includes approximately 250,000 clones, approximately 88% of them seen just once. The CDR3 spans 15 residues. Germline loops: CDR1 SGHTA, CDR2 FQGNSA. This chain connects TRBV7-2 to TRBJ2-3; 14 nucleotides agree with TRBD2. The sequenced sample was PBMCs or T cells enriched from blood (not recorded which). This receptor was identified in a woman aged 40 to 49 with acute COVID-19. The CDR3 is CASSPGTSGSAELPF. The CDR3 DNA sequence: TGTGCCAGCAGCCCCGGGACTAGCGGGAGCGCAGAGCTCCCATTT.